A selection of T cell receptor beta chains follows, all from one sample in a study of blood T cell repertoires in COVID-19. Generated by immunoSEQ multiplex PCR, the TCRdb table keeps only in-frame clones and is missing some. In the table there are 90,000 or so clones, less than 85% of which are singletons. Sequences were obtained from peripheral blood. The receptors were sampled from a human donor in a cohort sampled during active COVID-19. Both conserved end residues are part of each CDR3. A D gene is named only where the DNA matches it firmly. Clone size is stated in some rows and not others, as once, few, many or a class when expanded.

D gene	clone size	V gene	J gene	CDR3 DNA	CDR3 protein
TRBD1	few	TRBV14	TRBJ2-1	TGTGCCAGCAGCCAAGAAGGGACAGGGGCCTACAATGAGCAGTTCTTC	CASSQEGTGAYNEQFF
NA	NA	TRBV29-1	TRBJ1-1	TGCAGCGTTTCAACACTCGGGGGTGCACGCAATGAAGCTTTCTTT	CSVSTLGGARNEAFF
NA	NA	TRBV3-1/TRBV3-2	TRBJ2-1	TGTGCCAGCAGACTCGGACTAAACAATGAGCAGTTCTTC	CASRLGLNNEQFF
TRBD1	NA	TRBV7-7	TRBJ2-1	TGTGCTAGCAGCACGACAGGGGGCTCCTACAATGAGCAGTTCTTC	CASSTTGGSYNEQFF
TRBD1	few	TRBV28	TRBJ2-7	TGTGCCAGCAGTTTCACGACAGGGAGCTACGAGCAGTACTTC	CASSFTTGSYEQYF
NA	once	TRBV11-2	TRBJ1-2	TGTGCCAGCAGCCTTGTGCGGGATTCTTATGGCTACACCTTC	CASSLVRDSYGYTF
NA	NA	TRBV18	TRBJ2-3	TGTGCCAGCTCACCAGTCGGGAGTGGAGATACGCAGTATTTT	CASSPVGSGDTQYF
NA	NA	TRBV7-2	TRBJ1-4	TGTGCCAGCAGCGTCGCAGGGAGGGACTTGAATGAAAAACTGTTTTTT	CASSVAGRDLNEKLFF
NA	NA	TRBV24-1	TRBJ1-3	TGTGCCCCTTTACAAACCCATTCGACTGGAAACACCATATATTTT	CAPLQTHSTGNTIYF
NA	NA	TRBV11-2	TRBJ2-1	TGTGCCAGCAATGAGCGGTTAGGCTCCTACAATGAGCAGTTCTTC	CASNERLGSYNEQFF
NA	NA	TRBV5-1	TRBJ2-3	TGCGCCAGCAGCTTGGCGCAGGGCACAGATACGCAGTATTTT	CASSLAQGTDTQYF
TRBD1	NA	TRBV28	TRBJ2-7	TGTGCCAGCAGTTTGCCGGGACAGGGTATTTCCGAGCAGTACTTC	CASSLPGQGISEQYF
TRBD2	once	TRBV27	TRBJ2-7	TGTGCCAGCAGTTTATTGCCTATAGCGGGGGAAGACGAGCAGTACTTC	CASSLLPIAGEDEQYF
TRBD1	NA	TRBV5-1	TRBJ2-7	TGCGCCAGCAGCACGTTACAGGGGGCACCCTACGAGCAGTACTTC	CASSTLQGAPYEQYF
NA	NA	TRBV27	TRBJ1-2	TGTGCCAGCAGTCCCACAGGGATCGGCTATGGCTACACCTTC	CASSPTGIGYGYTF
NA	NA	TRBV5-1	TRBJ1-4	TGCGCCAGCAGCTTGGCCTCGGGGGCAACTAATGAAAAACTGTTTTTT	CASSLASGATNEKLFF
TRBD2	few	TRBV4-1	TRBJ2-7	TGCGCCAGCAGCCGCGGACTAGCGGCCTACGAGCAGTACTTC	CASSRGLAAYEQYF
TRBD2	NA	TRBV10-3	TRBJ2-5	TGTGCCATCAGTGAAGAGGGGCTAGCGGGGGAAGAGACCCAGTACTTC	CAISEEGLAGEETQYF
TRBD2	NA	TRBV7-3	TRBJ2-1	TGTGCCAGCAGCGCAAGCGGGGGGGCCTACAATGAGCAGTTCTTC	CASSASGGAYNEQFF
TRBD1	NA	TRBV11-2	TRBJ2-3	TGTGCCAGCAGCCGAGACAGGGGGCGGACAGATACGCAGTATTTT	CASSRDRGRTDTQYF
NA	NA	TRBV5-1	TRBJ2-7	TGCGCCAGCAGCGACCACCGGGTACCGGCCCGTCCCGAGCAGTACTTC	CASSDHRVPARPEQYF
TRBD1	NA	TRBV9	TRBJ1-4	TGTGCCAGCAACCAGGGGGCTAATGAAAAACTGTTTTTT	CASNQGANEKLFF
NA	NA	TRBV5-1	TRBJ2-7	TGCGCCAGCAGCTTGGCCCCCACAGCAGACGAGCAGTACTTC	CASSLAPTADEQYF
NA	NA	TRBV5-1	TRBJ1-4	TGCGCCAGCAGGATGCAGGTTTATACAACTAATGAAAAACTGTTTTTT	CASRMQVYTTNEKLFF
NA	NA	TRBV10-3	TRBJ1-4	TGTGCCATCAGGGATCCGGACAGAGACTTGAAAAAACTGTTTTTT	CAIRDPDRDLKKLFF
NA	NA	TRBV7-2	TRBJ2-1	TGTGCCAGCAGCTTAGGGACTGGACCAAATGAGCAGTTCTTC	CASSLGTGPNEQFF
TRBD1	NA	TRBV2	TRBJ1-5	TGTGCCAGCAGTGAATTTCAGGACAGGGAGTATCAGCCCCAGCATTTT	CASSEFQDREYQPQHF
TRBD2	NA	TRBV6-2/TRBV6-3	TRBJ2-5	TGTGCCAGCAGTCCCGGACTAGCCCAAGAGACCCAGTACTTC	CASSPGLAQETQYF
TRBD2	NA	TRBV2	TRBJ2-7	TGTGCCAGCAGTGAAATGCTAGCGGGGGGCCAGCAGTACTTC	CASSEMLAGGQQYF
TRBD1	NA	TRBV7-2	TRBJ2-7	TGTGCCAGCAGCAGAAGGACAGGGTTCTACGAGCAGTACTTC	CASSRRTGFYEQYF
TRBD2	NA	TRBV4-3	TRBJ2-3	TGCGCCAGCAGCCAAGAGAACCGGGGGGACACAGATACGCAGTATTTT	CASSQENRGDTDTQYF
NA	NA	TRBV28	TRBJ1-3	TGTGCCAGCTCCCCGGGGGGGGCGGAAGGAAACACCATATATTTT	CASSPGGAEGNTIYF
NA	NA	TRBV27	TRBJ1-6	TGTGCCAGCAGTTTACAGGGGACTAATTCACCCCTCCACTTT	CASSLQGTNSPLHF
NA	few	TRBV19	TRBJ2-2	TGTGCCAGTAGTGTGACAGGGAACACCGGGGAGCTGTTTTTT	CASSVTGNTGELFF
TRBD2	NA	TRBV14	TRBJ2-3	TGTGCCAGCAGCGAGGGACTAGCGGGAGGCACAGATACGCAGTATTTT	CASSEGLAGGTDTQYF
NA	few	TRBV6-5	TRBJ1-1	TGTGCCAGCTATAGCCCACTACCCGGAGCTTTCTTT	CASYSPLPGAFF
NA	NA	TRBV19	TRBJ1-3	TGTGCCAGTGGCAGGGGTGGAAACACCATATATTTT	CASGRGGNTIYF
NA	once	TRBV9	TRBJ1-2	TGTGCCAGCAGCGTCGAGGACAGCTCTGGCTACACCTTC	CASSVEDSSGYTF
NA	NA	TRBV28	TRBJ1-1	TGTGCCAGCACGTCCTTGGGGCACACTGAAGCTTTCTTT	CASTSLGHTEAFF
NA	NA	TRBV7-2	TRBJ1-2	TGTGCCAGCAGCTTAGGGGGTGGGGTCAATGTCGGGGCCTTC	CASSLGGGVNVGAF
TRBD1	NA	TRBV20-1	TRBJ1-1	TGCAGTGCTAGTAGGGTTGGGACAGAGGCCACCTTT	CSASRVGTEATF
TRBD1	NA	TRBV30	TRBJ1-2	TGTGCCTGGAGTGGACAGGGGGCGTTCTCCCTCTATGGCTACACCTTC	CAWSGQGAFSLYGYTF
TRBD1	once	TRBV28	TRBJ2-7	TGTGCCAGCAGTTTAGTAGGGACAGGATACGAGCAGTACTTC	CASSLVGTGYEQYF
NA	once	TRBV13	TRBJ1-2	TGTGCCAGCAGCGTCCGTACAGCAAACTATGGCTACACCTTC	CASSVRTANYGYTF
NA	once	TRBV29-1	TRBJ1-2	TGCAGCGTTGTAGTAACCCTCTATGGCTACACCTTC	CSVVVTLYGYTF
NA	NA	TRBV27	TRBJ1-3	TGTGCCAGCAGTTTGAGTGGTCCTGCGGGTAACACCATATATTTT	CASSLSGPAGNTIYF
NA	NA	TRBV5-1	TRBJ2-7	TGCGCCAGCAGCCCGTTTCTGGCAGGGGGCTTGCTAGCGGTAACCTACGAGCAGTACTTC	CASSPFLAGGLLAVTYEQYF
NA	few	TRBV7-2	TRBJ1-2	TGTGCCAGCAGCGGCAGTGGCTATGGCTACACCTTC	CASSGSGYGYTF
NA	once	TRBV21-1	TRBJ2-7	TGTGCCAGCAGCAAATTAGGGGACAGGACCTACGAGCAGTACTTC	CASSKLGDRTYEQYF
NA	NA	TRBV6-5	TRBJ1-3	TGTGCCAGCAGGAGGGATGGAAACACCATATATTTT	CASRRDGNTIYF
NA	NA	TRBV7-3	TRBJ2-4	TGTGCCAGCAGCTTAAGCAGGGGAGTGGACATTCAGTACTTC	CASSLSRGVDIQYF
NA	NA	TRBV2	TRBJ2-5	TGTGCCAGCAGTGAAGCGCGGTCAATCGAGACCCAGTACTTC	CASSEARSIETQYF
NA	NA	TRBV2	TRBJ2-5	TGTGCCAGCAGTGGGCAAGTTTCATCGGAGACCCAGTACTTC	CASSGQVSSETQYF
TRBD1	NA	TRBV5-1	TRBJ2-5	TGCGCCAGCAGTTCACAGGGGCCCCAAGAGACCCAGTACTTC	CASSSQGPQETQYF
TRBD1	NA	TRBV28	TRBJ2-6	TGTGCCAGCAGCTTCCAGGGGGCTGGGGCCAACGTCCTGACTTTC	CASSFQGAGANVLTF
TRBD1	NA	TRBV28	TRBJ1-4	TGTGCCAGCAATAAGGACAGGGGCAGAGGTGAACTGTTTTTT	CASNKDRGRGELFF
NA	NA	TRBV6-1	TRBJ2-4	TGTGCCAGCAGTGATGGAGTAATAGCCAAAAACATTCAGTACTTC	CASSDGVIAKNIQYF